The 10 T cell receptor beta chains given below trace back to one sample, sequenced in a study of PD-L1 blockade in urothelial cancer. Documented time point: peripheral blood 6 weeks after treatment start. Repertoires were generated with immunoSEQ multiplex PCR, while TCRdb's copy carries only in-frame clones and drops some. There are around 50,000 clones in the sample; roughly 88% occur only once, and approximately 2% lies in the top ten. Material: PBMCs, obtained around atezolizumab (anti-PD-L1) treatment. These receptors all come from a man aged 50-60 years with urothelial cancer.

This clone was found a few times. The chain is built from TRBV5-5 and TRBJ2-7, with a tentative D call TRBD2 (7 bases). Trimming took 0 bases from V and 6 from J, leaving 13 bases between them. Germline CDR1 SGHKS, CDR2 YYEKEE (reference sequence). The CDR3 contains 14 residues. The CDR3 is CASSLDGGGTEQYF. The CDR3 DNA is TGTGCCAGCAGCTTGGATGGGGGGGGCACCGAGCAGTACTTC.

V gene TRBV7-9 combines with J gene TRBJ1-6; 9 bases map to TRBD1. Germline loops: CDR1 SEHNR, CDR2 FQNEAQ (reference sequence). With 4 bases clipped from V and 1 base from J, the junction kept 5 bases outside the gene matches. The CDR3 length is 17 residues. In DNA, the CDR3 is TGTGCCAGCAGCTCGCCGGACAGGGGTTCCTATAATTCACCCCTCCACTTT. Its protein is CASSSPDRGSYNSPLHF.

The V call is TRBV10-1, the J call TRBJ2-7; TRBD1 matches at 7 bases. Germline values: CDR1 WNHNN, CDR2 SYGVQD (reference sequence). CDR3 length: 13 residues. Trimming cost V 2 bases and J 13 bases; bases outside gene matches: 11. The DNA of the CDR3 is TGCGCCAGCAGTGAGATAAGGACAGGCCCGTTATACTTC. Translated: CASSEIRTGPLYF.

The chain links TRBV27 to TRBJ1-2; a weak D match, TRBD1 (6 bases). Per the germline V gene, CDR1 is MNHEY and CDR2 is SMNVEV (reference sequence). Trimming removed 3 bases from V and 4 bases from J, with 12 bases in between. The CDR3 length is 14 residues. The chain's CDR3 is CASSFRGEVYGYTF. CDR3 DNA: TGTGCCAGCAGTTTCAGGGGTGAAGTCTATGGCTACACCTTC.

Here the CDR3 reads CAITVEVFTEAFF. DNA of the CDR3: TGTGCCATCACCGTGGAGGTTTTCACTGAAGCTTTCTTT. The V gene is TRBV10-3, the J gene TRBJ1-1; D gene unclear. CDR3 length: 13 residues. Deletions cut 7 bases from V and 4 bases from J, with 13 bases between. The germline V gene has CDR1 ENHRY and CDR2 SYGVKD.

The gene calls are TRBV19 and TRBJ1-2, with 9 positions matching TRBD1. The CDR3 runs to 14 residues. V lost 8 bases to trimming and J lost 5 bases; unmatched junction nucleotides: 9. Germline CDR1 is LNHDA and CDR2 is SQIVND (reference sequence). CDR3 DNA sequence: TGTGCCAGTGACTCTCGGGACAGGGAGTATGGCTACACCTTC. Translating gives CASDSRDREYGYTF.

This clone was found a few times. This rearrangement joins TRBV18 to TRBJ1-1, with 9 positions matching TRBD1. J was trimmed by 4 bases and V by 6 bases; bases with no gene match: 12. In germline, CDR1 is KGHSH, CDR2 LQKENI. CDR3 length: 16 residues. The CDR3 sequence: CASSPGQGLLSTEAFF. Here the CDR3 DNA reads TGTGCCAGCTCGCCGGGACAGGGACTTTTATCCACTGAAGCTTTCTTT. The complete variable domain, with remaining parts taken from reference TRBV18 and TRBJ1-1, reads NAGVMQNPRHLVRRRGQEARLRCSPMKGHSHVYWYRQLPEEGLKFMVYLQKENIIDESGMPKERFSAEFPKEGPSILRIQQVVRGDSAAYFCASSPGQGLLSTEAFFGQGTRLTVV.

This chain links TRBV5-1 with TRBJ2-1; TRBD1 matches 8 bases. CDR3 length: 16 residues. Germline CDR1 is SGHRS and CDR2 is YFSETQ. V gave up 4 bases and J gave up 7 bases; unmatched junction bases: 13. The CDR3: CASSSTGTGKGNEQFF. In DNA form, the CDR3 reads TGCGCCAGCAGCAGTACCGGGACAGGCAAGGGGAATGAGCAGTTCTTC. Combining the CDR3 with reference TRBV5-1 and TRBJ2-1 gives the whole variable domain KAGVTQTPRYLIKTRGQQVTLSCSPISGHRSVSWYQQTPGQGLQFLFEYFSETQRNKGNFPGRFSGRQFSNSRSEMNVSTLELGDSALYLCASSSTGTGKGNEQFFGPGTRLTVL.

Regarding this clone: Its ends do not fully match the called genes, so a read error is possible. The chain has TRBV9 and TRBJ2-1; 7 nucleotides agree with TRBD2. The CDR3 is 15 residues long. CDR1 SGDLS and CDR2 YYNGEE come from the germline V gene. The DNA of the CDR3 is TGTGCCAGTACTCGAAGCGGGACGGCCTATAATGAGCAGTTCTTC. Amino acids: CASTRSGTAYNEQFF.

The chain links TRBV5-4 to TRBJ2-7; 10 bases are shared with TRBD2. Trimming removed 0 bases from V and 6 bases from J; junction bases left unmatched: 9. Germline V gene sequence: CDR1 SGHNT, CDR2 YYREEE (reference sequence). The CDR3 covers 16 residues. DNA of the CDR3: TGTGCCAGCAGCTTGGGGGTGCTAGCGGGAGTGGGCGAGCAGTACTTC. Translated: CASSLGVLAGVGEQYF.